Below are 2 T cell receptor beta chains sequenced from a single sample in a study of shared clonotypes between healthy human individuals. Measured with immunoSEQ multiplex PCR; TCRdb has only the in-frame clones, and not every one. The sample gives some 1 million clones, under 80% of which show up once; less than 1.5% is in the top ten. Specimen: memory CD4+ T cells sorted from blood. Documented subset: CD45RA-negative fraction. The source is a man aged 18 to 35 in good health.

Only one count was recorded for this clone. This sample includes further DNA sequences coding for the same CDR3. This rearrangement joins TRBV9 to TRBJ2-3; 12 bases map to TRBD2. The junction had 4 bases not matched to a gene; V was cut back by 3 bases and J by 2 bases. CDR3 length: 16 amino acids. Germline V gene lookup returns CDR1 SGDLS and CDR2 YYNGEE. CDR3 sequence reads: CASSAGLAGYTDTQYF. In nucleotides, the CDR3 is TGTGCCAGCAGCGCCGGACTAGCGGGATACACAGATACGCAGTATTTT.

The rearrangement links TRBV6-1 to TRBJ2-3, with D unclear. V was pared by 2 bases and J by 0 bases, with 9 bases between. There are 15 residues in the CDR3. Germline V gene sequence: CDR1 MNHNS, CDR2 SASEGT. Here the CDR3 reads CASSEQAYSTDTQYF. CDR3 coding DNA: TGTGCCAGCAGTGAACAGGCGTACAGCACAGATACGCAGTATTTT.